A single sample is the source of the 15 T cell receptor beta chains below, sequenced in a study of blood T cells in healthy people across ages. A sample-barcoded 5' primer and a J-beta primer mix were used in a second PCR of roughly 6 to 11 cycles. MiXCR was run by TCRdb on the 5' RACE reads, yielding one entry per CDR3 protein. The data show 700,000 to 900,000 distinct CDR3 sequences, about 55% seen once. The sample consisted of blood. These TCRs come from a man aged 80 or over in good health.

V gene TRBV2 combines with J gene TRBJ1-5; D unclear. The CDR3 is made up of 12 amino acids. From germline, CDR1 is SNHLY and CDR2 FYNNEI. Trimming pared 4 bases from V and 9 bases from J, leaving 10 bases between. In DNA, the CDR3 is TGTGCCAGCAGTGCCAGTCTGTCGCCCCAGCATTTT. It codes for CASSASLSPQHF.

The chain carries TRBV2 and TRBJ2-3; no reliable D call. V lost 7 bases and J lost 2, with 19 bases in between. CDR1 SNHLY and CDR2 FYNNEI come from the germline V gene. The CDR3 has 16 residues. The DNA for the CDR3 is TGTGCCAGCAAACCCGTGTCCCCCCACAACACAGATACGCAGTATTTT. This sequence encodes CASKPVSPHNTDTQYF.

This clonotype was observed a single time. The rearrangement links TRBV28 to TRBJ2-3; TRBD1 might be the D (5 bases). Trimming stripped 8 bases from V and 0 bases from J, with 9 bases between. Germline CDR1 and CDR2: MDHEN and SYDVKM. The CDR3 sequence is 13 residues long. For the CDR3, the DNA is TGTGCCAGCTTTGACAGTAGCACAGATACGCAGTATTTT. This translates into CASFDSSTDTQYF.

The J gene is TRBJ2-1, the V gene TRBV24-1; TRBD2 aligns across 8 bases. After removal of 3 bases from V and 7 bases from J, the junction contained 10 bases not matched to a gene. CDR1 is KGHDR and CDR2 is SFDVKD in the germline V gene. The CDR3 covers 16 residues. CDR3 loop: CATSDNSGRIPNEQFF. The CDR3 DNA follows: TGTGCCACCAGTGATAACAGCGGGAGAATACCTAATGAGCAGTTCTTC.

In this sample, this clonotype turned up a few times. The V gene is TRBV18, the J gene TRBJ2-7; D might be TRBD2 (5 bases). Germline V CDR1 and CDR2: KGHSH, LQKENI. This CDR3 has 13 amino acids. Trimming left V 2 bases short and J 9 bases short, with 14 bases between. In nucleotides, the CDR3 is TGTGCCAGCTCACCAGGACTGGTGGGATGGCAGTACTTC. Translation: CASSPGLVGWQYF.

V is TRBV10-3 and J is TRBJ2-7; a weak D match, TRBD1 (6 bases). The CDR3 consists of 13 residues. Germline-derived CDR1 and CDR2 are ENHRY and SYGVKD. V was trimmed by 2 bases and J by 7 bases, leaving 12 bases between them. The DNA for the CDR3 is TGTGCCATCAGTGAGAAGGGGGACAATGAGCAGTACTTC. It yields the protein CAISEKGDNEQYF.

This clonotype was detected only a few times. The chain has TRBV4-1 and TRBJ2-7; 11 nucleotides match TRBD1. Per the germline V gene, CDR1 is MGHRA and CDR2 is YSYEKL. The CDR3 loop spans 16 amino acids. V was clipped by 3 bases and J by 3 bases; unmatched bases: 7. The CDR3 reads CASSHRPDRGLYEQYF. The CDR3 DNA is TGCGCCAGCAGCCACCGACCGGACAGGGGGCTCTACGAGCAGTACTTC.

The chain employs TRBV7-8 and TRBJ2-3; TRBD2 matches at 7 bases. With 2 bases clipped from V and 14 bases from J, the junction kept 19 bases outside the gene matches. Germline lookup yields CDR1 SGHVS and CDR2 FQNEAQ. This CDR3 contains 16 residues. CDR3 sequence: CASSLSTTRERRYAYF. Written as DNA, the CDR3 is TGTGCCAGCAGCTTATCAACGACGCGGGAGAGGCGATACGCGTATTTT.

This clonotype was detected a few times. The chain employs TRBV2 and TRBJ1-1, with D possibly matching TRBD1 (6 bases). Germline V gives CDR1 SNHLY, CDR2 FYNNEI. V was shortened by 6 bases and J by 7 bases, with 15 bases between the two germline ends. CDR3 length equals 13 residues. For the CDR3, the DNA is TGTGCCAGCAGGAAGGGGGAAGCCGGTGAAGCTTTCTTT. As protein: CASRKGEAGEAFF.

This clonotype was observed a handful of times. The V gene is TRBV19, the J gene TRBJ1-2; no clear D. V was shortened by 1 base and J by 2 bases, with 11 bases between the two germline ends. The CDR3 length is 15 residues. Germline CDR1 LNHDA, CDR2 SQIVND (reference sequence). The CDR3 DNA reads TGTGCCAGTAGTATAGCTAAAGGGATGAACTATGGCTACACCTTC. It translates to CASSIAKGMNYGYTF.

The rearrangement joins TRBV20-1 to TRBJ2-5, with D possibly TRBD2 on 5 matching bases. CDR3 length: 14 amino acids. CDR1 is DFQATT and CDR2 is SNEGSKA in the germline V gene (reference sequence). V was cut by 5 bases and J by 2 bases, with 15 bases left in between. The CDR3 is CSAPGGGPQETQYF. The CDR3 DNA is TGCAGTGCTCCCGGAGGAGGCCCACAAGAGACCCAGTACTTC.

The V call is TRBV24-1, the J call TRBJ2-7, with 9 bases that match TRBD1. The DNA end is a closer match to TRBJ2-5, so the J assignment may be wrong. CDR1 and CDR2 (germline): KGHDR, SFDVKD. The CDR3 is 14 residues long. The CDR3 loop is CATSEGQGGETQYF. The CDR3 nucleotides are TGTGCCACCAGCGAGGGACAGGGAGGAGAGACCCAGTACTTC.

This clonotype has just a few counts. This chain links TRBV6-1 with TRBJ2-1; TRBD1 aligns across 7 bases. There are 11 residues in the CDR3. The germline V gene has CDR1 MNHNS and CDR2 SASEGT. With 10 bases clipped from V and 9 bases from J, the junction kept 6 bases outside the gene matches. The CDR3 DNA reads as TGTGCCACCGGACAGGTCATTGAGCAGTTCTTC. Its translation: CATGQVIEQFF.

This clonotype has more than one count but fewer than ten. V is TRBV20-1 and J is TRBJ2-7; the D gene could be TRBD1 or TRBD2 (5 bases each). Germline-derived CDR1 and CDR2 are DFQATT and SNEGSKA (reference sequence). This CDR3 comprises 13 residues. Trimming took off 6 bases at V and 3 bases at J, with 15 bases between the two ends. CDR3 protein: CSAPGGINYEQYF. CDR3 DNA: TGCAGTGCCCCTGGGGGAATTAACTACGAGCAGTACTTC.

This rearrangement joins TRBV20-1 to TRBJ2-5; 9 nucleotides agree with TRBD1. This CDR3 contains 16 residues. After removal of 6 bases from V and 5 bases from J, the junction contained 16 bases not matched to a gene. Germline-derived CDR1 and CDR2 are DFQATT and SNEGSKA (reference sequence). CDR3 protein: CSAPDLRDRDWETQYF. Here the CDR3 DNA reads TGCAGTGCACCGGACCTGCGGGACAGGGACTGGGAGACCCAGTACTTC.